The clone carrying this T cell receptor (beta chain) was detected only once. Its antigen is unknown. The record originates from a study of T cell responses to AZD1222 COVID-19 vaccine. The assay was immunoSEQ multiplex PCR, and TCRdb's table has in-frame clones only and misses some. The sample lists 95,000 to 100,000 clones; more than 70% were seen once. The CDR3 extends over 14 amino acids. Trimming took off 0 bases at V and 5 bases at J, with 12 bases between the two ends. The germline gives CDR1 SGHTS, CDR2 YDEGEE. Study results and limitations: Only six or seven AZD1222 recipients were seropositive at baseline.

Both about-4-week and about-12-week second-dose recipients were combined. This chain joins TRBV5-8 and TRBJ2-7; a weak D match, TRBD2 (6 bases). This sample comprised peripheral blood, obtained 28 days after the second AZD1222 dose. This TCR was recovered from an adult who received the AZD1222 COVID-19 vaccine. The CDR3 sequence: CASSLDLATNEQYF. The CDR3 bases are TGTGCCAGCAGCTTGGATCTAGCGACCAACGAGCAGTACTTC. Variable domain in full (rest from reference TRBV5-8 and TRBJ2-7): EAGVTQSPTHLIKTRGQQATLRCSPISGHTSVYWYQQALGLGLQFLLWYDEGEERNRGNFPPRFSGRQFPNYSSELNVNALELEDSALYLCASSLDLATNEQYFGPGTRLTVT.